This T cell receptor beta chain comes out of a study of blood T cell repertoires in COVID-19. Looking at the study overall: Italy, Spain and the United States were the sources of the convalescent and acute COVID-19 samples. From T cells, B-cell-depleted T cells, or PBMCs came the material, which was cDNA or gDNA.

This clone was recorded only once. Enrollees, about 18 to 95 years old, lived in roughly 24 US areas. Symptom resolution, clearance, or two negative PCRs marked the recovered donors of Cohort 3. The CDR3 runs 15 residues. Trimming at V came to 5 bases and at J to 1 base, leaving 4 bases not matched to a gene. Germline values: CDR1 SGHAT, CDR2 FQNNGV. Assay: immunoSEQ multiplex PCR; the TCRdb copy retains only in-frame clones and omits some. The repertoire consists of more than 350,000 clones, with 85% to 90% occurring once and the leading ten covering 1%. This clonotype originated in a man aged 18 to 35 who had recovered from COVID-19. The sample taken for sequencing was PBMCs or T cells enriched from blood (not recorded which). The gene calls are TRBV11-2 and TRBJ1-1; TRBD1 matches at 10 bases. CDR3 bases: TGTGCCAGCAGCCCGGGACAGGGGCGGAACACTGAAGCTTTCTTT. It yields the protein CASSPGQGRNTEAFF.